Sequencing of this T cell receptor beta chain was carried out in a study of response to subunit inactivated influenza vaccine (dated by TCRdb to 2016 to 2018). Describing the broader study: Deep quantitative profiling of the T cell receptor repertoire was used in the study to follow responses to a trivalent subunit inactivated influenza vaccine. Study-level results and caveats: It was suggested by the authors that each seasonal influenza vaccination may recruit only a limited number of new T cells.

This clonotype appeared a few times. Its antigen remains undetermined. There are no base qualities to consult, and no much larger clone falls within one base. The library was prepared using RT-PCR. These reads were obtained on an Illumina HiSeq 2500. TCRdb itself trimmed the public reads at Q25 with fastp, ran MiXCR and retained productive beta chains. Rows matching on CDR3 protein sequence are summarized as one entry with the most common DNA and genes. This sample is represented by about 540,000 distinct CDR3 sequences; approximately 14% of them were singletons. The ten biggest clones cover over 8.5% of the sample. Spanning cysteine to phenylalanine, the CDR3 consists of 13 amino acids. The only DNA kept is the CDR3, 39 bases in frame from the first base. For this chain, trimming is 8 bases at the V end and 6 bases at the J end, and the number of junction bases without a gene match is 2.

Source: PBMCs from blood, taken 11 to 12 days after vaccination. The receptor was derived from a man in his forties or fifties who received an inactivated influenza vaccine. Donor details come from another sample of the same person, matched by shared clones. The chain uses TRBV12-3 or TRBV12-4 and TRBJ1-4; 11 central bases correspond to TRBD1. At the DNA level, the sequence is TGTGCCAGCCGGACAGGGGGCCATGAAAAACTGTTTTTT. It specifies CASRTGGHEKLFF.